This section outlines one T cell receptor (beta chain) sequence together with its context. This sample stems from a study of TIL therapy for anti-PD-1-resistant metastatic lung cancer. Across the whole study: By whole-exome sequencing, median non-synonymous tumor mutation burden was under 1.9 mutations per megabase.

V lost 0 bases to trimming and J lost 5 bases; unmatched junction nucleotides: 2. Germline V CDR1 and CDR2: SGHNT, YYREEE (reference sequence). The CDR3 consists of 15 residues. This was the immunoSEQ v3 assay. Repertoires were generated with immunoSEQ multiplex PCR, while TCRdb's copy carries only in-frame clones and drops some. The table lists tens of thousands of clones, 80% to 90% of them singletons. Time point of the sample: pre-treatment sample, taken before nivolumab and TIL therapy. V and J are TRBV5-4 and TRBJ2-1; 10 bases align to TRBD2. This receptor was obtained from a person aged 25-79 years with non-small cell lung cancer. The sample here was blood, taken at baseline. CDR3 amino acids: CASSLGLAGDNEQFF. Here the CDR3 DNA reads TGTGCCAGCAGCTTGGGGCTAGCGGGAGACAATGAGCAGTTCTTC. The full variable domain, rest sourced from reference TRBV5-4 and TRBJ2-1, is ETGVTQSPTHLIKTRGQQVTLRCSSQSGHNTVSWYQQALGQGPQFIFQYYREEENGRGNFPPRFSGLQFPNYSSELNVNALELDDSALYLCASSLGLAGDNEQFFGPGTRLTVL.